This T cell receptor beta chain was found in a study of shared clonotypes between healthy human individuals. The CDR3 runs 16 residues. Between the trimmed V and J ends, which lost 5 bases and 2 bases, there was a span of 17 bases. Germline CDR1 MDHEN, CDR2 SYDVKM. The assay was immunoSEQ multiplex PCR, and TCRdb's table has in-frame clones only and misses some. The sample shows around 2.3 million clones, almost 96% of them seen only once. For this clone: Its antigen is not identified.

Overall study results and limits: The researchers took only blood, and tissue repertoires probably look different.

This TCR was recovered from a man aged 18-30 years in good health. The sample was naive CD4+ T cells sorted from blood. Subset reported: CD45RA+ positively selected. The J gene is TRBJ2-3, the V gene TRBV28; TRBD2 might be the D (6 bases). CDR3 protein: CASSPSLGLLTDTQYF. The CDR3 bases are TGTGCCAGCAGTCCCTCCCTGGGACTCCTCACAGATACGCAGTATTTT.